This T cell receptor beta chain was profiled in a study of blood T cell repertoires in COVID-19. In the study overall: Samples taken during acute and convalescent COVID-19 were collected in the United States, Italy and Spain. Sample material is recorded as cDNA or gDNA derived from T cells, B-cell-depleted T cells, or PBMCs.

Original methodology: The authors estimated nucleated cell counts from reference gene primer amplification. Libraries were prepared by immunoSEQ multiplex PCR; TCRdb keeps only in-frame clonotypes and omits some of them. V and J calls and clone size are as listed in that table; D and trimming were resolved from the DNA. The repertoire has tens of thousands of clones, around 80% of them found once; the top ten carry less than 2.5%. Germline assignment: CDR1 MDHEN and CDR2 SYDVKM. The V gene lost 5 bases and the J gene lost 10 bases, with 20 bases spanning the gap. The CDR3 length is 14 residues. This chain connects TRBV28 to TRBJ1-1; D remains unclear. The TCR comes from a man between 60 and 70 years old with active COVID-19. Sequenced input: peripheral blood. Here the CDR3 reads CASSLGNGNLVAFF. DNA for the CDR3: TGTGCCAGCAGTCTCGGGAACGGCAACCTTGTAGCTTTCTTT.